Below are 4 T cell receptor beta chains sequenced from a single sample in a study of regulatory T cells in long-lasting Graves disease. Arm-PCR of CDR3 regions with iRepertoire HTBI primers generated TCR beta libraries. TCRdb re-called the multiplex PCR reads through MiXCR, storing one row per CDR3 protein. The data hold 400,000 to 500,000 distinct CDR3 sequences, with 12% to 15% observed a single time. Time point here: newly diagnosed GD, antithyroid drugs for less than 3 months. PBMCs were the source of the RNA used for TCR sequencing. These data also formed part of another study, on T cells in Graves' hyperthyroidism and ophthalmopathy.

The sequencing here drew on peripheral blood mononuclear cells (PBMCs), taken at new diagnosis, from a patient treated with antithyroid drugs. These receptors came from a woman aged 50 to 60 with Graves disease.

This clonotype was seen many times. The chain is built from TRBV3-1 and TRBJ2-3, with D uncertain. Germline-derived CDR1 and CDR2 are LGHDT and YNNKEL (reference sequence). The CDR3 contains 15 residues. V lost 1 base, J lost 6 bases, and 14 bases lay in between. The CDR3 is CASSQGGRQADTQYF. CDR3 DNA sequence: TGTGCCAGCAGCCAAGGAGGCCGCCAAGCTGATACGCAGTATTTT.

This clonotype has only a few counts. DNA of the CDR3: TGCAGTGCTAGGGAGGTGGGGTCCTACGAGCAGTACTTC. Protein product: CSAREVGSYEQYF. The chain couples TRBV20-1 to TRBJ2-7; the D gene is possibly TRBD2 (5 bases). This CDR3 region has 13 residues. Germline CDR1 DFQATT, CDR2 SNEGSKA (reference sequence). V was pared by 3 bases and J by 1 base, with 10 bases between.

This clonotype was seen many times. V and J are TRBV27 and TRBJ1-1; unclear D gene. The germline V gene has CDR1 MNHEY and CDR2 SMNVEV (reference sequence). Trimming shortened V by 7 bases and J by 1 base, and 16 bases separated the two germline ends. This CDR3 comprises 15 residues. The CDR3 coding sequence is TGTGCCAGCAATAGAGGACGGACCAGGAACACTGAAGCTTTCTTT. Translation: CASNRGRTRNTEAFF.

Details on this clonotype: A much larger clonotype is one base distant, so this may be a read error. Here the CDR3 DNA reads TGTGCCAGCAGTGAAGCGACTAGCGGGAGGGCAGGTGAGCAGTACTTC. This encodes CASSEATSGRAGEQYF. The chain recombines TRBV25-1 with TRBJ2-5; 14 nucleotides match TRBD2. There are 16 residues in the CDR3. The J segment lost 11 bases and the V segment lost 2 bases, leaving 10 bases of the junction unmatched. Per germline, CDR1 MGHDK and CDR2 SYGVNS.